This passage covers 31 T cell receptor beta chains from one sample sequenced in a study of T cell repertoires in cytomegalovirus infection. TCRdb reanalysed the reads using MiXCR and keeps one entry per CDR3 protein. The table includes roughly 990,000 distinct CDR3 sequences, approximately 32% detected once. Their recognized antigens are unknown. The source material was cultured CD8+ T cells from PBMCs, sampled from culture after CMV antigen stimulation. All receptors come from a human donor in good health (CMV status not recorded). Some clones in this sample may be carry-over from other donors' samples.

The chain recombines TRBV7-6 with TRBJ1-4; TRBD1 is a possible D gene (5 bases). The CDR3 is 14 residues long. Germline CDR1 and CDR2: SGHVS and FNYEAQ. Between the trimmed V and J ends, which lost 5 bases and 8 bases, there was a span of 15 bases. The chain's CDR3 is CASSPRGVREKLFF. CDR3 sequence (DNA): TGTGCCAGCAGCCCGAGGGGCGTGCGGGAAAAACTGTTTTTT.

The rearrangement uses TRBV7-6 and TRBJ1-1; D may be TRBD1 (5 bases). The V gene lost 5 bases and the J gene lost 4 bases, with 17 bases spanning the gap. In germline, CDR1 is SGHVS, CDR2 FNYEAQ. There are 15 residues in the CDR3. CDR3 sequence reads: CASSPGLGSGTEAFF. For the CDR3, the DNA is TGTGCCAGCAGCCCAGGGTTAGGGAGCGGCACTGAAGCTTTCTTT.

The rearrangement joins TRBV7-3 to TRBJ1-3, with D perhaps matching TRBD1 (6 bases). Trimming removed 5 bases at V and 0 bases at J, with 17 bases between. Germline V gene sequence: CDR1 SGHTA, CDR2 FQGTGA. The length of the CDR3 is 17 residues. DNA of the CDR3: TGTGCCAGCAGCCAAATAAGACAGGCGCACTCTGGAAACACCATATATTTT. This encodes CASSQIRQAHSGNTIYF.

This clonotype was picked up a small number of times. This rearrangement joins TRBV5-6 to TRBJ1-1; TRBD1 might be the D (5 bases). CDR1 is SGHDT and CDR2 is YYEEEE in the germline V gene. Trimming left V 0 bases short and J 3 bases short, with 18 bases between. There are 17 residues in the CDR3. The chain's CDR3 is CASSLARGSGRDTEAFF. The CDR3 DNA sequence: TGTGCCAGCAGCTTGGCCAGAGGTTCAGGGAGGGACACTGAAGCTTTCTTT.

This clonotype has only a few counts. This rearrangement joins TRBV6-1 to TRBJ2-2; 10 nucleotides agree with TRBD2. The CDR3 loop spans 18 amino acids. Losses at the gene ends were 6 bases for V and 4 bases for J; bases not matched to a gene: 14. CDR1 and CDR2 from the germline V gene are MNHNS and SASEGT. CDR3 in amino acids: CASSGGERAGGATGELFF. In nucleotides, the CDR3 is TGTGCCAGCAGCGGTGGAGAGAGAGCGGGGGGGGCCACCGGGGAGCTGTTTTTT.

This clonotype was counted at least ten times. The chain couples TRBV7-2 to TRBJ2-1; D is unresolved. This CDR3 has 15 amino acids. V was shortened by 2 bases and J by 7 bases, with 15 bases between the two germline ends. Per germline, CDR1 SGHTA and CDR2 FQGNSA. Written as DNA, the CDR3 is TGTGCCAGCAGCTTATCGCCAGGTTACGGGAATGAGCAGTTCTTC. This sequence encodes CASSLSPGYGNEQFF.

This clonotype was detected a few times. This chain uses TRBV7-6 with TRBJ1-4; 8 nucleotides match TRBD1. The junction had 13 bases not matched to a gene; V was cut back by 4 bases and J by 6 bases. The CDR3 covers 17 residues. Germline V CDR1 and CDR2: SGHVS, FNYEAQ. CDR3 bases: TGTGCCAGCAGCTCGCCGAAGCGGGACAGGAAGGATGAAAAACTGTTTTTT. As protein: CASSSPKRDRKDEKLFF.

V and J are TRBV6-6 and TRBJ2-1, with TRBD1 identical over 7 bases. The CDR3 loop spans 15 amino acids. The V gene's germline CDR1 is MNHNY and CDR2 SVGAGI (reference sequence). The J segment lost 6 bases and the V segment lost 6 bases, leaving 11 bases of the junction unmatched. CDR3 loop: CASRLRDSNINEQFF. The CDR3 DNA reads TGTGCCAGCAGACTCCGGGACAGCAACATCAATGAGCAGTTCTTC.

The chain uses TRBV27 and TRBJ2-7, with TRBD1 identical over 9 bases. V gave up 5 bases and J gave up 4 bases; unmatched junction bases: 6. The CDR3 is 14 residues long. Germline V gives CDR1 MNHEY, CDR2 SMNVEV (reference sequence). This CDR3 reads CASSITGGGYEQYF. The CDR3 DNA sequence: TGTGCCAGCAGTATTACAGGGGGCGGGTACGAGCAGTACTTC.

This clonotype was recorded at least ten times. The chain uses TRBV7-8 and TRBJ2-1; weak D call: TRBD1 (5 bases). V was pared by 5 bases and J by 6 bases, with 14 bases between. This CDR3 region has 14 residues. Germline CDR1 and CDR2: SGHVS and FQNEAQ. The CDR3 DNA sequence: TGTGCCAGCAGCACCTATCCTAGGGGCAATGAGCAGTTCTTC. Translated: CASSTYPRGNEQFF.

This clonotype was counted a few times. This CDR3 is CASSFQEGAGEKLFF. CDR3 nucleotide sequence: TGTGCCAGCAGCTTTCAGGAGGGGGCTGGGGAAAAACTGTTTTTT. The chain is built from TRBV7-6 and TRBJ1-4; 7 bases agree with TRBD1. After removal of 3 bases from V and 8 bases from J, the junction contained 9 bases not matched to a gene. The CDR3 is 15 amino acids. Germline CDR1 SGHVS, CDR2 FNYEAQ.

V and J are TRBV12-3 or TRBV12-4 and TRBJ2-2; D gene unclear. V was trimmed by 2 bases and J by 4 bases, leaving 14 bases between them. The CDR3 runs 16 residues. The CDR3 DNA reads as TGTGCCAGCAGTTTAAGGGAATACATACTCACCGGGGAGCTGTTTTTT. This encodes CASSLREYILTGELFF.

This clonotype has more than one count but fewer than ten. This sequence joins TRBV6-2 or TRBV6-3 and TRBJ1-1, with TRBD1 as a possible D gene (5 bases). V lost 2 bases, J lost 4 bases, and 14 bases lay in between. Germline CDR1 MNHEY, CDR2 SVGEGT. The CDR3 extends over 15 amino acids. The CDR3 protein is CASSYGGGRSTEAFF. In DNA form, the CDR3 reads TGTGCCAGCAGTTACGGCGGGGGTAGGAGCACTGAAGCTTTCTTT.

The V gene is TRBV7-9, the J gene TRBJ1-3, with a possible D match to TRBD1 (6 bases). With 6 bases removed from V and 2 bases from J, the gap between germline ends came to 23 bases. This CDR3 region has 18 residues. Per the germline V gene, CDR1 is SEHNR and CDR2 is FQNEAQ (reference sequence). Here the CDR3 reads CASRLSWGQGSAGNTIYF. In DNA, the CDR3 is TGTGCCAGCAGATTGAGCTGGGGGCAAGGTTCGGCTGGAAACACCATATATTTT. Filled out from reference TRBV7-9 and TRBJ1-3, the complete variable domain reads DTGVSQNPRHKITKRGQNVTFRCDPISEHNRLYWYRQTLGQGPEFLTYFQNEAQLEKSRLLSDRFSAERPKGSFSTLEIQRTEQGDSAMYLCASRLSWGQGSAGNTIYFGEGSWLTVV.

In its sample, this clonotype was seen once. J is TRBJ2-3 and V is TRBV9, with TRBD1 as a possible D gene (6 bases). CDR1 and CDR2 (germline): SGDLS, YYNGEE. CDR3 length equals 15 residues. V was clipped by 0 bases and J by 6 bases, with 14 bases between them. The DNA for the CDR3 is TGTGCCAGCAGCGTAGAACAAGTTAGGGGGGATACGCAGTATTTT. Protein: CASSVEQVRGDTQYF.

This rearrangement joins TRBV6-6 to TRBJ2-1; no definite D call. The CDR3 consists of 16 residues. The germline gives CDR1 MNHNY, CDR2 SVGAGI (reference sequence). V was clipped by 0 bases and J by 0 bases, with 9 bases between them. The CDR3 DNA sequence: TGTGCCAGCAGTTACTCGAATTCCGTCTCCTACAATGAGCAGTTCTTC. It specifies CASSYSNSVSYNEQFF.

This clonotype appeared once. The chain links TRBV2 to TRBJ2-1; D might be TRBD2 (5 bases). Trimming shortened V by 7 bases and J by 7 bases, and 23 bases separated the two germline ends. The CDR3 consists of 16 residues. Germline V gene lookup returns CDR1 SNHLY and CDR2 FYNNEI. CDR3 DNA sequence: TGTGCCAGCACCGTTCCCCTAGCAGCGTCCGGTAATGAGCAGTTCTTC. It yields the protein CASTVPLAASGNEQFF.

The table lists this clonotype with a few counts. The chain recombines TRBV20-1 with TRBJ2-1; TRBD2 matches 10 bases. J lost 4 bases, V lost 2 bases, and 5 bases had no gene match. This CDR3 is 15 amino acids long. Germline loops: CDR1 DFQATT, CDR2 SNEGSKA (reference sequence). The CDR3: CSARLAGVLYNEQFF. In DNA form, the CDR3 reads TGCAGTGCTAGACTAGCGGGGGTCCTTTACAATGAGCAGTTCTTC.

This rearrangement joins TRBV7-9 to TRBJ2-6; D possibly corresponds to TRBD1 (6 bases). Germline CDR1 SEHNR, CDR2 FQNEAQ (reference sequence). CDR3 size: 16 residues. Trimming took 2 bases from V and 1 from J, leaving 9 bases between them. The CDR3 coding sequence is TGTGCCAGCAGCTTAAACAGGGAGTCTGGGGCCAACGTCCTGACTTTC. It yields the protein CASSLNRESGANVLTF.

This clonotype was seen a few times. J is TRBJ1-2 and V is TRBV9; TRBD1 agrees at 8 bases. CDR1 and CDR2 from the germline V gene are SGDLS and YYNGEE. This CDR3 has 15 residues. With V trimmed by 5 bases and J by 5 bases, 11 bases remained unmatched. CDR3 nucleotide sequence: TGTGCCAGCAGAGGAGCTTCAGGGGGCGCTTATGGCTACACCTTC. Amino acid sequence: CASRGASGGAYGYTF.

Of note for this clonotype: One end of the junction is discordant with germline, which a read error may explain. The J gene is TRBJ2-1, the V gene TRBV7-6; D might be TRBD2 (5 bases). This CDR3 is 12 amino acids long. CDR1 SGHVS and CDR2 FNYEAQ come from the germline V gene. CDR3 residues: CGSRGLDLGQFF. The CDR3 DNA reads TGTGGCAGCAGAGGGTTGGACCTCGGGCAATTCTTC. Based on the CDR3 plus reference TRBV7-6 and TRBJ2-1, the full variable domain is GAGVSQSPRYKVTKRGQDVALRCDPISGHVSLYWYRQALGQGPEFLTYFNYEAQQDKSGLPNDRFSAERPEGSISTLTIQRTEQRDSAMYRCGSRGLDLGQFFGPGTRLTVL.

This clonotype was picked up many times. The chain has TRBV7-8 and TRBJ2-2; D might be TRBD2 (6 bases). Germline V gives CDR1 SGHVS, CDR2 FQNEAQ. There are 13 residues in the CDR3. Trimming took 4 bases from V and 6 from J, leaving 9 bases between them. CDR3 DNA: TGTGCCAGCAGCTCGGGGGTTCCCGGGGAGCTGTTTTTT. Translated: CASSSGVPGELFF.

The chain couples TRBV27 to TRBJ2-3, with 7 bases fitting TRBD2. With V trimmed by 10 bases and J by 0 bases, 7 bases remained unmatched. Germline CDR1 MNHEY, CDR2 SMNVEV (reference sequence). The CDR3 sequence is 14 residues long. CDR3 region: CATEGGQSTDTQYF. Written as DNA, the CDR3 is TGTGCCACGGAGGGAGGGCAGAGCACAGATACGCAGTATTTT.

The chain couples TRBV27 to TRBJ1-1; maybe TRBD1 (5 bases). Germline V gives CDR1 MNHEY, CDR2 SMNVEV (reference sequence). The V gene lost 7 bases and the J gene lost 10 bases, with 13 bases spanning the gap. CDR3 length equals 11 residues. The CDR3 DNA sequence: TGTGCCAGCAACTCCGGGACGTTAGCTTTCTTT. This gives the protein CASNSGTLAFF.

This clonotype was recorded at least ten times. The chain employs TRBV14 and TRBJ1-4; D is unresolved. Trimming left V 0 bases short and J 10 bases short, with 6 bases between. The CDR3 has 12 residues. Germline V CDR1 and CDR2: SGHDN, FVKESK. The DNA for the CDR3 is TGTGCCAGCAGCCAAGATCGGGTAAAACTGTTTTTT. Translated, it gives CASSQDRVKLFF.

The chain links TRBV6-5 to TRBJ2-3; D tentatively reads TRBD1 or TRBD2 (6 bases each). The CDR3 is 21 amino acids. Germline loops: CDR1 MNHEY, CDR2 SVGAGI. V was clipped by 0 bases and J by 4 bases, with 29 bases between them. The CDR3 sequence is CASSYSRGIGGEGRIPDTQYF. The CDR3 nucleotides read TGTGCCAGCAGTTACTCGAGGGGAATCGGGGGCGAGGGTAGGATTCCAGATACGCAGTATTTT.

The chain joins TRBV7-9 to TRBJ1-5; 8 bases match TRBD1. Germline values: CDR1 SEHNR, CDR2 FQNEAQ (reference sequence). The CDR3 is 14 amino acids. V shed 1 base, J shed 7 bases, and the junction held 3 bases outside the gene matches. This chain's CDR3 is CASSLGWTGQPQHF. The CDR3 DNA follows: TGTGCCAGCAGCTTAGGGTGGACAGGGCAGCCCCAGCATTTT.

The CDR3 sequence: CASSPSIDREYSYEQYF. CDR3 nucleotide sequence: TGTGCCAGCAGTCCTAGTATTGACAGGGAATATTCCTACGAGCAGTACTTC. The chain joins TRBV27 to TRBJ2-7, with 7 bases that match TRBD1. The germline gives CDR1 MNHEY, CDR2 SMNVEV (reference sequence). The V gene end was trimmed by 5 bases and the J gene end by 1 base; junction bases not matched to a gene: 14. This CDR3 contains 17 residues.

The chain uses TRBV4-2 and TRBJ2-5; 9 bases map to TRBD2. Germline loops: CDR1 LGHNA, CDR2 YNFKEQ. After removal of 0 bases from V and 0 bases from J, the junction contained 2 bases not matched to a gene. CDR3 length: 16 residues. The DNA of the CDR3 is TGTGCCAGCAGCCAAGATCTAGCGGGGAACCAAGAGACCCAGTACTTC. The encoded protein is CASSQDLAGNQETQYF.

The chain combines TRBV5-5 with TRBJ2-6; D is possibly TRBD2 (6 bases). Between the trimmed V and J ends, which lost 3 bases and 4 bases, there was a span of 11 bases. This CDR3 contains 15 residues. The germline CDR1 and CDR2 sequences are SGHKS and YYEKEE (reference sequence). CDR3 protein: CASSSWGDGANVLTF. CDR3 in DNA: TGTGCCAGCAGCTCCTGGGGGGACGGGGCCAACGTCCTGACTTTC. Together with reference TRBV5-5 and TRBJ2-6, the CDR3 gives the full variable domain: DAGVTQSPTHLIKTRGQQVTLRCSPISGHKSVSWYQQVLGQGPQFIFQYYEKEERGRGNFPDRFSARQFPNYSSELNVNALLLGDSALYLCASSSWGDGANVLTFGAGSRLTVL.

The sample holds one count of this clonotype. Being one base from a much bigger clone, this may be a read error. This chain connects TRBV7-7 to TRBJ2-5, with D maybe TRBD2 (6 bases). This CDR3 has 16 amino acids. From germline, CDR1 is SSHAT and CDR2 FNYEAQ (reference sequence). V lost 4 bases to trimming and J lost 2 bases, with 17 bases between them. The CDR3 region is CASSSNAGKQQETQYF. CDR3 nucleotides: TGTGCCAGCAGCTCTAACGCGGGAAAGCAACAAGAGACCCAGTACTTC.